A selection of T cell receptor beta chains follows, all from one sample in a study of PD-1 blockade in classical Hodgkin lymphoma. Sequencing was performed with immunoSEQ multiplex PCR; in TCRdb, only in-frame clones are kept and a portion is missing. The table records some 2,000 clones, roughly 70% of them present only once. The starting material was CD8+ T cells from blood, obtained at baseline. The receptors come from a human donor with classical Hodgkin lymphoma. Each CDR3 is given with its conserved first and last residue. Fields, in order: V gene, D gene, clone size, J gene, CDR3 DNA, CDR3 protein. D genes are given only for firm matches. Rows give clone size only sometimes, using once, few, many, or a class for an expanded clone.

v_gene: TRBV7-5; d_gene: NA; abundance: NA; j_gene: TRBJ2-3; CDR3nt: TGTGCCAGCAGCTTAGGGACATACGTTCCGAGCACAGATACGCAGTATTTT; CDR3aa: CASSLGTYVPSTDTQYF
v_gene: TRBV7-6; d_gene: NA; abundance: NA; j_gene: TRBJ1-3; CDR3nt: TGTGCCAGCAGCTTAGTAGGGATGCTGGGGTTCTCTGGAAACACCATATATTTT; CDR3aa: CASSLVGMLGFSGNTIYF
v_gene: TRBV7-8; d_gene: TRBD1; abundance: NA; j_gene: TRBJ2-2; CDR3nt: TGTGCCAGCAGCTCAACAGGGGGGACGAACACCGGGGAGCTGTTTTTT; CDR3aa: CASSSTGGTNTGELFF
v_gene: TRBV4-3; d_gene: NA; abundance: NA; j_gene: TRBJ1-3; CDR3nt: TGCGCCAGCAGCCAAGATCTGGCCGTAGGGAGTAGTACCATATATTTT; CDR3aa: CASSQDLAVGSSTIYF
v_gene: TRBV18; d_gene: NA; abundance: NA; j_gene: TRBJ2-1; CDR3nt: TGTGCCAGCTCATTGGCTAGCCGAAATGAGCAGTTCTTC; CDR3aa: CASSLASRNEQFF
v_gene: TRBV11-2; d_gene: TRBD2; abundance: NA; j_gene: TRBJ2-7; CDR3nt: TGTGCCAGCAGCCCGCCCCGACTAGCGGAGCATTACGAGCAGTACTTC; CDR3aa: CASSPPRLAEHYEQYF
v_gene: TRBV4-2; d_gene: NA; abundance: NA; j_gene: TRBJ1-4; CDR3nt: TGTGCCAGCAGCGGAGAACAGGGAAGTACGTCTAATGAAAAACTGTTTTTT; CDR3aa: CASSGEQGSTSNEKLFF
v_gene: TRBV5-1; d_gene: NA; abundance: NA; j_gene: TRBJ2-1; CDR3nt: TGCGCCAGCCGACCTCTGGGGGGCAATGAGCAGTTCTTC; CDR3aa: CASRPLGGNEQFF
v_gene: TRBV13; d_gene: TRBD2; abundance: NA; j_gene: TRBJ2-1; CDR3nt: TGTGCCAGCAGCTCGGGACTAGATTTTGGCGATGAGCAGTTCTTC; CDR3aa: CASSSGLDFGDEQFF
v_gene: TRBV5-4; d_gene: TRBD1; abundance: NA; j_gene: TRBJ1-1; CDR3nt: TGTGCCAGCAGCGACGGGACAGGGGCCACTGAAGCTTTCTTT; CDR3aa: CASSDGTGATEAFF
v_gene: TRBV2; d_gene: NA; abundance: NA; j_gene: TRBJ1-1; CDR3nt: TGTGCCAGCATAGTGGGACATATGAACACTGAAGCTTTCTTT; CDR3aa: CASIVGHMNTEAFF
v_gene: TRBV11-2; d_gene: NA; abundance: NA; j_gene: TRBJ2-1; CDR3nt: TGTGCCAGCAACGGACTCACAAGAAGCTCCTACAATGAGCAGTTCTTC; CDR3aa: CASNGLTRSSYNEQFF
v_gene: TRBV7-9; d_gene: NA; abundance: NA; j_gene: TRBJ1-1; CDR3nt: TGTGCCAGCAGCCCCACACAGGCGAACACTGAAGCTTTCTTT; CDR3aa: CASSPTQANTEAFF
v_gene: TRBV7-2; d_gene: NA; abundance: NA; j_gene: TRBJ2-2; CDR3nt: TGTGCCAGCAGCTTAGGGAACACCGGGGAGCTGTTTTTT; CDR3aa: CASSLGNTGELFF
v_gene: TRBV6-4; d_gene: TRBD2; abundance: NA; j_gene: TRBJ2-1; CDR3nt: TGTGCCAGCAGTGAAGGACTAGCTCTCACCAATGAGCAGTTCTTC; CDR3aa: CASSEGLALTNEQFF
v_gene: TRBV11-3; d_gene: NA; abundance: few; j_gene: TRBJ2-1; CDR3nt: TGTGCCAGCCGAGGTAGGGGGGTTATGTATGAGCAGTTCTTC; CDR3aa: CASRGRGVMYEQFF
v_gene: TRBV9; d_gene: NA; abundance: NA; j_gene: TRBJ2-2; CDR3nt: TGTGCCAGCAGCGAAAACACCGGGGAGCTGTTTTTT; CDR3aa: CASSENTGELFF
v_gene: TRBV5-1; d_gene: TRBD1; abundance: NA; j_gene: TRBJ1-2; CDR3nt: TGCGCCAGCAGCTTGGGACAGGGGGGATATTGGTATGGCTACACCTTC; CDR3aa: CASSLGQGGYWYGYTF
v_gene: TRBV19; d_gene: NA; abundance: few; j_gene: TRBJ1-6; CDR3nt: TGTGCCAGTAGTATAGGAGAGACCCTCCACTTT; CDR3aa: CASSIGETLHF
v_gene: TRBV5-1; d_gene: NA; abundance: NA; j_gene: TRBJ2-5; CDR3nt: TGCGCCAGCAGCTTTTGGCATAAAGAGACCCAGTACTTC; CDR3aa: CASSFWHKETQYF
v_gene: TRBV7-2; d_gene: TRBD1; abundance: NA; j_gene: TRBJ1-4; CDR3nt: TGTGCCAGCAGCTTAGCACAATGGACAGGGGGCGAGACTAATGAAAAACTGTTTTTT; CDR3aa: CASSLAQWTGGETNEKLFF
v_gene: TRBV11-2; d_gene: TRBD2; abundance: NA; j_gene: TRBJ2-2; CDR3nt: TGTGCCAGCAGCTTAGGTTCCGCGGGAGGCGGCACCGGGGAGCTGTTTTTT; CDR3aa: CASSLGSAGGGTGELFF
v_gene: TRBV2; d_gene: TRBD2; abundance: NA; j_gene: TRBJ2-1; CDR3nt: TGTGCCAGCAGTAGTAGCGGGGGAGACTACAATGAGCAGTTCTTC; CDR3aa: CASSSSGGDYNEQFF
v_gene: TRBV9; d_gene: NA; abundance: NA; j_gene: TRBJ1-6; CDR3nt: TGTGCCAGCAGCGTAGAGGAGGGAGTCAATTCACCCCTCCACTTT; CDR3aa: CASSVEEGVNSPLHF
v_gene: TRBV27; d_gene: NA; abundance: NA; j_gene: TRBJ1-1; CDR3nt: TGTGCCAGCTTTCCGGGACGGAACACTGAAGCTTTCTTT; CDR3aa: CASFPGRNTEAFF
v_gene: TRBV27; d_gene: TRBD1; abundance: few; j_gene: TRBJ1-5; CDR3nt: TGTGCCAGCAGTCCCCGACAGGGGGCGGTTCAGCCCCAGCATTTT; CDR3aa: CASSPRQGAVQPQHF
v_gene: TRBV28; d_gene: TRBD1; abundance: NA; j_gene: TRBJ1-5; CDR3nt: TGTGCCAGCAGTTTAGGAAGGCGACAGGGGTCCGATCAGCCCCAGCATTTT; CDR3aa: CASSLGRRQGSDQPQHF
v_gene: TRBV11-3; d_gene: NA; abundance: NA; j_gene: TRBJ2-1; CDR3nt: TGTGCCAGCAGCTTAGATCCGGGGAGCTCCTACAATGAGCAGTTCTTC; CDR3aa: CASSLDPGSSYNEQFF